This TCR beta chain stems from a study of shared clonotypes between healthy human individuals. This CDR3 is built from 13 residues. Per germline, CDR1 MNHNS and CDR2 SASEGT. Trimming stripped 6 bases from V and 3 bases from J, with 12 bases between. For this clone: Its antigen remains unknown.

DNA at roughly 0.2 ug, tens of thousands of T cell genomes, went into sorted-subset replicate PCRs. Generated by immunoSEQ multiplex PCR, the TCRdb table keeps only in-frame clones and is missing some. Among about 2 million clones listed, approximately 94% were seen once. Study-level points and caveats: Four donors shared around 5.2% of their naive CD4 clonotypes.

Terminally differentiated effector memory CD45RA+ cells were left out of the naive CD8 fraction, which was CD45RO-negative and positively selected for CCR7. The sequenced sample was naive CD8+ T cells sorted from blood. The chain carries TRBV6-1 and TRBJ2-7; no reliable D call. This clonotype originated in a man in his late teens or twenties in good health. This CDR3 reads CASRTGSYYEQYF. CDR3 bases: TGTGCCAGCAGAACTGGCAGCTACTACGAGCAGTACTTC.